This TCR beta chain was identified in a study of CD8+ T cells in alopecia areata (dated 2018 in TCRdb). Turning to the overall study: The treated patients, all with moderate-to-severe alopecia areata, were enrolled in an open-label pilot trial of oral tofacitinib given at 5 to 10 mg twice daily. In both human patients and the C3H/HeJ mouse model, the study applied high-throughput TCRbeta sequencing to look at T cell clonal expansion in alopecia areata. For the treated patients, the SALT score, which quantifies what percentage of scalp surface area is affected, served as the measure of disease severity. TCRbeta CDR3 regions were amplified by immunoSEQ multiplex PCR using 35 Vbeta forward and 13 Jbeta reverse primers. Patients received tofacitinib for 6 to 18 months and were then followed off drug for 6 months to check for delayed response and recurrence. Clonality in the scalp was compared among normal scalp (n=4), patchy alopecia areata scalp (n=8), and alopecia totalis/universalis scalp (n=8). Tofacitinib-treated patients had biopsies at baseline and at 4 and 24 weeks of treatment, with a later scalp biopsy in several patients. Scalp tissue and sorted CD4+ and CD8+ peripheral blood T cells from patchy and totalis/universalis alopecia areata patients and from healthy controls were covered by human TCRbeta sequencing. RNA was obtained with the PAXgene miRNA kit for fixed scalp, the miRNeasy kit for PBMCs, and the RNeasy kit for mouse skin. Summary of the overall study and its limitations: The treated cohort was small, with a single nonresponder, so links between baseline CD8+ expansion and response need larger studies. Compared with normal scalp, lesional scalp, particularly in alopecia totalis/universalis, had higher clonality and more expanded CD8+ clones, which suggests antigenic drive. Tofacitinib significantly decreased scalp clonality and the number of expanded CD8+ clones among the top 100 scalp clones. During tofacitinib treatment, many expanded lesional clones stuck around in both scalp and blood, and this persistence may partly explain why relapse happens after treatment is stopped. Shared TCR sequences between patients were less evident than in mice, which may be partly attributable to HLA diversity in the patient population. Resident alphabeta T cells in normal human skin are also sequenced, complicating scalp TCR repertoire analysis, unlike mouse skin dominated by gammadelta T cells.

Trimming costs V 0 bases and J 6 bases, and their ends lie 11 bases apart. The CDR3 runs 15 amino acids, cysteine and phenylalanine included. Only the CDR3 DNA is retained, 45 bases long and in frame from the first base. CDR1 and CDR2, per the germline V gene, are LGHNA and YSLEER. Libraries were made using the immunoSEQ multiplex PCR assay. RNA was extracted from all samples and reverse transcribed into cDNA, which served as template for TCR sequencing. First-strand cDNA was synthesized using SuperScript III with a 2:1 mix of oligo-dT and random hexamers. A synthetic immune receptor repertoire was used to measure amplification bias, and any remaining bias was corrected computationally. As for the original processing: Raw reads were preprocessed to remove errors, and CDR3 was defined according to IMGT conventions as the region from the conserved cysteine to phenylalanine. Clonality was computed by normalizing Shannon entropy by log2 of the number of productive unique TCRs and subtracting the result from 1. Scalp TCRbeta sequences were cross-referenced with sorted blood CD4 and CD8 repertoires so that the CD4 or CD8 identity of scalp clones could be inferred. In its TCRdb copy, this immuneACCESS table keeps in-frame sequences only and misses some clones. Where compared with another copy, unresolved V genes explain less than half of these, and the others have no known cause. V and J calls and clone size are as listed in that table; D and trimming were resolved from the DNA. For this sample there are around 270,000 clones; nearly 60% appear just once. The ten largest clones capture around 1.8% of the sample.

This sample's time point label indicates: around 22 weeks on oral tofacitinib. Interpreted using the paper, the treatment or condition label stands for: oral pan-JAK inhibitor, 5-10 mg twice daily. Peripheral blood and lesional scalp punch biopsies were obtained from patients with alopecia areata. PBMCs were isolated by density centrifugation and stained for CD3, CD4 and CD8, after which CD4+ and CD8+ T cells were sorted on a FACSAria. On this clone: The clone's antigen remains unknown. Base qualities are not at hand, and no much larger clone is one base apart.

The specimen comprised CD4+ T cells sorted from blood, sampled at week 24, from a patient treated with tofacitinib. The receptor was isolated from a human donor with alopecia areata. The chain couples TRBV4-3 to TRBJ2-2; no D gene can be assigned with confidence. The nucleotide sequence is given as TGCGCCAGCAGCCAAGATTTGGGATGGGCCGGGGAGCTGTTTTTT. Its protein is CASSQDLGWAGELFF.